This T cell receptor beta chain appears in the sequencing data of a study of glioma-infiltrating T cells. From germline, CDR1 is SEHNR and CDR2 FQNEAQ (reference sequence). The CDR3 extends over 16 amino acids. Trimming cost V 4 bases and J 0 bases; bases outside gene matches: 4. Amplification of TCR alpha and beta CDR3 regions from RNA used iRepertoire nested multiplex PCR. In TCRdb, the multiplex PCR reads were re-called with MiXCR into one record per CDR3 protein. This sample carries about 140,000 distinct CDR3 sequences, about two fifths of them seen once, and the ten largest clones take around 20%.

Sequenced material: glioma tissue, nonneoplastic brain tissue, or PBMCs (not recorded which). The V and J genes are TRBV7-9 and TRBJ2-1, with 9 bases that match TRBD2. This sequence was found in a human donor with low-grade glioma or glioblastoma, undergoing nonglioma brain surgery, or in good health (not recorded which). The CDR3 coding sequence is TGTGCCAGCAGCTCGGAGACTAGCGGCTCCTACAATGAGCAGTTCTTC. Its translation is CASSSETSGSYNEQFF.